The clone carrying this T cell receptor beta chain has a single count. In the authors' methods: The authors estimated nucleated cell counts from reference gene primer amplification. The assay was immunoSEQ multiplex PCR, and TCRdb's table has in-frame clones only and misses some. That table furnishes V, J and clone size, whereas the DNA furnished D and trimming. The table includes 260,000 or so clones, approximately 85% detected once. This sample is drawn from a study of blood T cell repertoires in COVID-19. Study-wide background: Samples representing acute and convalescent COVID-19 were sourced from the United States, Italy and Spain. Sources were T cells, B-cell-depleted T cells, or PBMCs; the material itself was cDNA or gDNA.

Germline lookup yields CDR1 MNHEY and CDR2 SVGEGT. The ends lost 4 bases at V and 0 bases at J; junction bases unmatched: 11. The CDR3 is made up of 18 amino acids. The V call is TRBV6-2 or TRBV6-3, the J call TRBJ2-5, with TRBD2 identical over 10 bases. The sequenced sample was peripheral blood. The receptor's source is a human donor in a cohort sampled during active COVID-19. The CDR3 region has the DNA TGTGCCAGCAGTTTTTCCGCCATACTAGCGGGGTACCAAGAGACCCAGTACTTC. It translates to CASSFSAILAGYQETQYF.